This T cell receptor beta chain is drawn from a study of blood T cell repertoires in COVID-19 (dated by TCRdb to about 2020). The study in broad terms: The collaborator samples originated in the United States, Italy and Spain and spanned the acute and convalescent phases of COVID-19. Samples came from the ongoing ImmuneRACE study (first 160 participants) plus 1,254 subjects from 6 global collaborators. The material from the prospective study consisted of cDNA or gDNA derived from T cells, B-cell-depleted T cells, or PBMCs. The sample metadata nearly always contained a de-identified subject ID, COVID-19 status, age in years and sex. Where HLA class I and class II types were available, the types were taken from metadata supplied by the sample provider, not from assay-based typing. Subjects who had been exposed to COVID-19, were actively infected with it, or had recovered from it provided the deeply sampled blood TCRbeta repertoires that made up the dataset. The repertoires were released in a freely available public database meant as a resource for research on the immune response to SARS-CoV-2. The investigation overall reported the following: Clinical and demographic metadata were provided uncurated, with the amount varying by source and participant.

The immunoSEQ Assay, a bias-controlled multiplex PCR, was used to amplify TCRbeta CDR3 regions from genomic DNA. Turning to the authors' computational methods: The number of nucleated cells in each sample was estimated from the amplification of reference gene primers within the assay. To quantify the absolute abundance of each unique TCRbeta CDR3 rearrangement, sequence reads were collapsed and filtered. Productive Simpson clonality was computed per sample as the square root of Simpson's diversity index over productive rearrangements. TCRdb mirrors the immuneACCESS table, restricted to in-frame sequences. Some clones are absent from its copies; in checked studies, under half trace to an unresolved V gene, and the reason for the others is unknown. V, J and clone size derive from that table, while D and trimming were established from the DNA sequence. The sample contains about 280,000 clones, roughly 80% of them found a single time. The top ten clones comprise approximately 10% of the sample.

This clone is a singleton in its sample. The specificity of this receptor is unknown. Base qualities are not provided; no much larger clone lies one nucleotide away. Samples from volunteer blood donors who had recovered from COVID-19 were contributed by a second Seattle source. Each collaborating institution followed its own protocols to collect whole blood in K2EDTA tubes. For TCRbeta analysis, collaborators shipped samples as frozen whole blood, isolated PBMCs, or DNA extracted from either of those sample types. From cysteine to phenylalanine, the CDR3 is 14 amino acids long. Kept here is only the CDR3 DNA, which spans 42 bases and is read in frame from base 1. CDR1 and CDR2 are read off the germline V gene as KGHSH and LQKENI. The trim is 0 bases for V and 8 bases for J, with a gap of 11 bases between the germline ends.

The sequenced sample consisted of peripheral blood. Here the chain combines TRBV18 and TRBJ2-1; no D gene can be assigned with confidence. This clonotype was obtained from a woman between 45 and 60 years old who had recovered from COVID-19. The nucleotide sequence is TGTGCCAGCTCACCACCAGCGTTCCGGTATGAGCAGTTCTTC. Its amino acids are CASSPPAFRYEQFF.